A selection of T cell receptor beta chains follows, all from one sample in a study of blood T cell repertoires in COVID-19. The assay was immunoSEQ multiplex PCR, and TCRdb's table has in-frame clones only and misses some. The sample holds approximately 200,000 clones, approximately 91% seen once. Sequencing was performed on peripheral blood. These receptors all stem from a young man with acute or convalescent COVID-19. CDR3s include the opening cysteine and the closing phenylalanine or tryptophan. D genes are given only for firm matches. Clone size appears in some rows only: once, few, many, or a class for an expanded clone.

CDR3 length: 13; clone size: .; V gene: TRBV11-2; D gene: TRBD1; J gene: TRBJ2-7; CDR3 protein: CASSLGTGYEQYF; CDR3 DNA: TGTGCCAGCAGCTTAGGGACAGGGTACGAGCAGTACTTC
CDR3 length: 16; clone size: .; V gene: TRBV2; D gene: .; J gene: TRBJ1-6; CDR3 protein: CASSLRDSGYNSPLHF; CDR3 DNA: TGTGCCAGCAGCTTGAGGGATAGCGGCTATAATTCACCCCTCCACTTT
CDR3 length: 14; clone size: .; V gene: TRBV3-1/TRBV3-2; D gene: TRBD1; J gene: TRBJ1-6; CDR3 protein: CASRRGQNNSPLHF; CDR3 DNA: TGTGCCAGCAGAAGGGGACAGAATAATTCACCCCTCCACTTT
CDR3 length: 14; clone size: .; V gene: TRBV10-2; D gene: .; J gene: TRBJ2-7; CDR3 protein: CASSDWPNYYEQYF; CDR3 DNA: TGCGCCAGCAGTGATTGGCCTAACTACTACGAGCAGTACTTC
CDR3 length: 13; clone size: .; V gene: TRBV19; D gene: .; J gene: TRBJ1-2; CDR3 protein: CASSPGGTYGYTF; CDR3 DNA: TGTGCCAGTAGTCCCGGGGGGACCTATGGCTACACCTTC
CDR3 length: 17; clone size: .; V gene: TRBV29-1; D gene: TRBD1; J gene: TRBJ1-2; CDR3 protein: CSVRKGTGQGTGYGYTF; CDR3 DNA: TGCAGCGTCCGCAAGGGTACGGGACAGGGGACTGGCTATGGCTACACCTTC
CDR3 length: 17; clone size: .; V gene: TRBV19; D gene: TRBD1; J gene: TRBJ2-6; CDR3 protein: CASSITQGVSGANVLTF; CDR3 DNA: TGTGCCAGTAGTATCACGCAGGGGGTGTCTGGGGCCAACGTCCTGACTTTC
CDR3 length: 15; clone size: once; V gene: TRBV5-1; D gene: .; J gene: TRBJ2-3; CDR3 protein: CASSLLSGSTDTQYF; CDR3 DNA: TGCGCCAGCAGCTTATTGAGCGGAAGCACAGATACGCAGTATTTT
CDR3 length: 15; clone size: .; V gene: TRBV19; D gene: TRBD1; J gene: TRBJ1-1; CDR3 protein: CASSLTGNTKTEAFF; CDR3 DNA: TGTGCCAGTAGTTTGACAGGGAACACGAAGACTGAAGCTTTCTTT
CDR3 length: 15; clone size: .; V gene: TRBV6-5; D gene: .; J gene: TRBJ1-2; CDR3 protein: CASSSPRLTIYGYTF; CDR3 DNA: TGTGCCAGCAGTTCTCCCCGACTGACGATCTATGGCTACACCTTC
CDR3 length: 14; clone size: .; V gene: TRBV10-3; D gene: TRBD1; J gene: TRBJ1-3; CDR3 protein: CASGTGVSGNTIYF; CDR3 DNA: TGTGCCTCGGGGACAGGAGTCTCTGGAAACACCATATATTTT
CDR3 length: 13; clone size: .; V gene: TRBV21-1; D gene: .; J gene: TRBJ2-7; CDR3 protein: CASPGQISYEQYF; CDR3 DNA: TGTGCCAGCCCTGGGCAGATATCCTACGAGCAGTACTTC
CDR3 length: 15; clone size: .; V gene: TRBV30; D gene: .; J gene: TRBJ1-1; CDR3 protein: CAWSALTGWNTEAFF; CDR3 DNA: TGTGCCTGGAGTGCCCTTACAGGGTGGAACACTGAAGCTTTCTTT
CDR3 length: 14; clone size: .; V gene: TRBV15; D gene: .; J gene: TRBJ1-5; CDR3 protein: CATSRDRGSQPQHF; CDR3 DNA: TGTGCCACCAGCAGAGATCGAGGCAGTCAGCCCCAGCATTTT
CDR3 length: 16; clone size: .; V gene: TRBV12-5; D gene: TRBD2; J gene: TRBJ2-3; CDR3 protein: CASGLWASGGENTQYF; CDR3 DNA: TGTGCTAGTGGTTTGTGGGCTAGCGGGGGGGAGAATACGCAGTATTTT
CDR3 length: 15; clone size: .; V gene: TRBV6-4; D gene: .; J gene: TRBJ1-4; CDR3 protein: CASRLQDRINEKLFF; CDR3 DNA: TGTGCCAGCAGGCTTCAAGACAGGATTAATGAAAAACTGTTTTTT
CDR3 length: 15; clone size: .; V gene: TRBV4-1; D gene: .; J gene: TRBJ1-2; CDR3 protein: CASSARQDPAYGYTF; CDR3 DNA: TGCGCCAGCAGCGCCCGACAGGACCCAGCCTATGGCTACACCTTC
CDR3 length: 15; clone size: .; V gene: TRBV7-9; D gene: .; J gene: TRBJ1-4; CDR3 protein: CASSLAAPPNEKLFF; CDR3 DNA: TGTGCCAGCAGCTTAGCGGCTCCACCTAATGAAAAACTGTTTTTT
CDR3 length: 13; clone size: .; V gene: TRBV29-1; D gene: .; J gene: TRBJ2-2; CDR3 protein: CSVDPFNTGELFF; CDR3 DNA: TGCAGCGTTGATCCCTTCAACACCGGGGAGCTGTTTTTT
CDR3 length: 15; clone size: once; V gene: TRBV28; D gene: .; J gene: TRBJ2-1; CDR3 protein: CASLTTGRSYNEQFF; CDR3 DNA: TGTGCCAGCTTGACGACAGGTCGATCCTACAATGAGCAGTTCTTC
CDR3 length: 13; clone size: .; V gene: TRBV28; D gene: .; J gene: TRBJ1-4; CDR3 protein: CASSFGFNEKLFF; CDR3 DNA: TGTGCCAGCAGTTTCGGGTTTAATGAAAAACTGTTTTTT
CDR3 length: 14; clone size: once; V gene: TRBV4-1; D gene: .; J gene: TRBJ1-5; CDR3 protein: CASSQDLGNQPQHF; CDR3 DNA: TGCGCCAGCAGCCAAGATCTAGGTAATCAGCCCCAGCATTTT
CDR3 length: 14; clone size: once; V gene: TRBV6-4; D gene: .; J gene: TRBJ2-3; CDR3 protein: CASSDRGPGDTQYF; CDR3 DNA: TGTGCCAGCAGTGATCGAGGGCCCGGAGATACGCAGTATTTT
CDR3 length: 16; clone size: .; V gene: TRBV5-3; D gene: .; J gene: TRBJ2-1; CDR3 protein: CARSLRSQGKGNEQFF; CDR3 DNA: TGTGCCAGAAGCTTGAGGAGTCAGGGGAAGGGGAATGAGCAGTTCTTC
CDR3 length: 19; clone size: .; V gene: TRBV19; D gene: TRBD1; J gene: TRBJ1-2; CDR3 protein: CASAPLRPGTGGYWDGYTF; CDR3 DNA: TGTGCCAGCGCACCCCTTCGACCCGGGACAGGGGGCTATTGGGATGGCTACACCTTC
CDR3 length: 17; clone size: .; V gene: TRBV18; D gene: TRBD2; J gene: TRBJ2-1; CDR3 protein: CASSPPLAGDDRNEQFF; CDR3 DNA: TGTGCCAGCTCACCACCGCTAGCGGGAGACGACCGGAATGAGCAGTTCTTC
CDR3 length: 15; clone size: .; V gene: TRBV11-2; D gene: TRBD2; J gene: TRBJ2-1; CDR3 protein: CASSPGTRTYVEQFF; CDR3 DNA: TGTGCCAGCAGCCCCGGGACTAGGACCTATGTAGAGCAGTTCTTC
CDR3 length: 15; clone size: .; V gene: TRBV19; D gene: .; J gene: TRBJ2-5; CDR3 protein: CASSPRPREIETQYF; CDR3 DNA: TGTGCCAGTAGTCCGCGACCCCGGGAGATAGAGACCCAGTACTTC
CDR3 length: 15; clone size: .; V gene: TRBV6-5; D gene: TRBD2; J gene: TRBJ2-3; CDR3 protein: CASIEGLAGVGTQYF; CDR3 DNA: TGTGCCAGCATCGAGGGACTAGCGGGGGTTGGTACGCAGTATTTT
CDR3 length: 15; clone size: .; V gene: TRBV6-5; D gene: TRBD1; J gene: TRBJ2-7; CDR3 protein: CASRDRDRAPYEQYF; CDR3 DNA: TGTGCCAGCAGAGACCGGGACAGGGCCCCGTACGAGCAGTACTTC
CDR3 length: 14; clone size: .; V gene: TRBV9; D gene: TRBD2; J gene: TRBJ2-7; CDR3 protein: CASSEGPGGSEQYF; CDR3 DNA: TGTGCCAGCAGCGAGGGACCGGGGGGGTCCGAGCAGTACTTC
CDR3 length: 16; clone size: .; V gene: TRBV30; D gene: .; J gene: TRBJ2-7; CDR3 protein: CAWKQFGAQVSYEQYF; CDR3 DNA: TGTGCCTGGAAACAATTTGGTGCACAGGTATCCTACGAGCAGTACTTC
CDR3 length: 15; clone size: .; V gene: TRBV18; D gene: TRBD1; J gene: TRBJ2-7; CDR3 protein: CASSPRQGQGYEQYF; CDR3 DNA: TGTGCCAGCTCACCACGCCAGGGACAGGGCTACGAGCAGTACTTC
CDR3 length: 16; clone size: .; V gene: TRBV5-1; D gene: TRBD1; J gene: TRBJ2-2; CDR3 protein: CASSSGQGPNTGELFF; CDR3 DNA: TGCGCCAGCAGCTCAGGACAGGGCCCGAACACCGGGGAGCTGTTTTTT
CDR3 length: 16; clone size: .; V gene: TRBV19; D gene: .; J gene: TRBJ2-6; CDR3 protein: CATSWQGRAGANVLTF; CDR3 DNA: TGTGCCACCTCCTGGCAGGGAAGAGCTGGGGCCAACGTCCTGACTTTC
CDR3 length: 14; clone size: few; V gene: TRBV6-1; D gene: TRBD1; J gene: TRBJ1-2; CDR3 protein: CASSEARTGPHYTF; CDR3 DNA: TGTGCCAGCAGTGAAGCCCGGACAGGGCCCCACTACACCTTC
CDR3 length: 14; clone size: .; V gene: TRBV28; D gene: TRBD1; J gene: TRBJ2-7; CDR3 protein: CASSSPGQSYEQYF; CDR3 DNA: TGTGCCAGCAGCAGTCCGGGACAGTCCTACGAGCAGTACTTC
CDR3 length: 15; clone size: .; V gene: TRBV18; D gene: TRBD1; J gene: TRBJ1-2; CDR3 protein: CASSPTQGARDGYTF; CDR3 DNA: TGTGCCAGCTCACCAACCCAGGGGGCGCGGGATGGCTACACCTTC
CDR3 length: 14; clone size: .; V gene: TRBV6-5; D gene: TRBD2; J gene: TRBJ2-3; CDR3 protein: CASRAGGKADTQYF; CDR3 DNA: TGTGCCAGCCGCGCGGGGGGGAAGGCAGATACGCAGTATTTT
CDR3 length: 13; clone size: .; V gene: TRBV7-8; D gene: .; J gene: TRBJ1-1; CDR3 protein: CASSRRGQLEAFF; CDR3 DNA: TGTGCCAGCAGCAGACGTGGGCAACTCGAGGCTTTCTTT
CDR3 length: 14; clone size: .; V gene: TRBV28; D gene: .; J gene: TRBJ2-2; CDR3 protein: CASSIYVGRGELFF; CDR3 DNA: TGTGCCAGCAGCATATACGTCGGCAGGGGGGAGCTGTTTTTT
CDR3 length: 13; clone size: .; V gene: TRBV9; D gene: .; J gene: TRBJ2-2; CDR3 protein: CASSLGPTGELFF; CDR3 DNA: TGTGCCAGCAGCTTAGGGCCCACCGGGGAGCTGTTTTTT
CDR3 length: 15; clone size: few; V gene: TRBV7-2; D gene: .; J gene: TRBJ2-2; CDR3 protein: CASSLSGPNTGELFF; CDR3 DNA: TGTGCCAGCAGCTTAAGCGGACCGAACACCGGGGAGCTGTTTTTT
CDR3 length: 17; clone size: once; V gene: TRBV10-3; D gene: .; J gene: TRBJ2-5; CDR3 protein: CAISAGGGLPGQETQYF; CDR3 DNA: TGTGCCATCAGTGCGGGCGGGGGCCTCCCCGGGCAAGAGACCCAGTACTTC
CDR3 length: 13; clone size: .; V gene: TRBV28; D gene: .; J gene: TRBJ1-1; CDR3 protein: CASEGRPGGRAFF; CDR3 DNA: TGTGCCAGCGAAGGACGTCCCGGCGGGCGAGCTTTCTTT
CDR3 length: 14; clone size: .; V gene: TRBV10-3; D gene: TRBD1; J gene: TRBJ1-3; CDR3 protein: CAIRPQGQANTIYF; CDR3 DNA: TGTGCCATCAGGCCCCAGGGACAGGCAAACACCATATATTTT
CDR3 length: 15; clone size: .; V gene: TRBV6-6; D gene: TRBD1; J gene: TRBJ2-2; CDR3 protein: CASTHRGQNTGELFF; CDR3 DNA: TGTGCCAGCACCCACAGGGGGCAGAACACCGGGGAGCTGTTTTTT
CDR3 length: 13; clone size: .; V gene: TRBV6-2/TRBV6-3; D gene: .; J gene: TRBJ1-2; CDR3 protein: CASSYHDSYGYTF; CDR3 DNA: TGTGCCAGCAGTTATCACGACAGCTATGGCTACACCTTC
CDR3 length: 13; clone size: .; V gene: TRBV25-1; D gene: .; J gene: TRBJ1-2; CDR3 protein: CATATDMGYGYTF; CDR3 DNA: TGTGCCACCGCGACAGATATGGGTTATGGCTACACCTTC
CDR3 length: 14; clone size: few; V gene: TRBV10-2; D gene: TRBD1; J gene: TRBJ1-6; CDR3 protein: CASRSGQGASPLHF; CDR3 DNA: TGCGCCAGCAGATCGGGACAGGGGGCGTCACCCCTCCACTTT
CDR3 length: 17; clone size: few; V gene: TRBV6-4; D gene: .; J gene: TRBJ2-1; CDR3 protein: CASSDSPPGNRGNEQFF; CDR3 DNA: TGTGCCAGCAGTGACTCCCCCCCGGGTAATAGGGGCAATGAGCAGTTCTTC
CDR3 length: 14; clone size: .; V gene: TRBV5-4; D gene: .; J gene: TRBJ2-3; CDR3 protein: CASSPSGLTDTQYF; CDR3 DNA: TGTGCCAGCAGCCCTAGTGGCCTCACAGATACGCAGTATTTT
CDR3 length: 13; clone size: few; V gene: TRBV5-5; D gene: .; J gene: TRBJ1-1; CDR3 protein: CASSLAGDTEAFF; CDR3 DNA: TGTGCCAGCAGCTTGGCAGGGGATACTGAAGCTTTCTTT
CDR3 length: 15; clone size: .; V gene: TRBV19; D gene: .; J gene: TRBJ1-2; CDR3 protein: CASSPWTDLNYGYTF; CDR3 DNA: TGTGCCAGTAGTCCCTGGACAGATCTGAACTATGGCTACACCTTC
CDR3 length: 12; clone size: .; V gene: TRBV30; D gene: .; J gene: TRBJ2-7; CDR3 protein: CAWMGDIYEQYF; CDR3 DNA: TGTGCCTGGATGGGGGACATCTACGAGCAGTACTTC
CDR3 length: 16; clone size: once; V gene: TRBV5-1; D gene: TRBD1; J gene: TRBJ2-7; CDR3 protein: CASTPTTGGGSYEQYF; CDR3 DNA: TGCGCCAGCACCCCCACGACAGGGGGCGGTTCATACGAGCAGTACTTC
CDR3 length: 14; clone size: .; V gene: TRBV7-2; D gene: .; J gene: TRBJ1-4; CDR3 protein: CASSPNGGGEKLFF; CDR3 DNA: TGTGCCAGCAGCCCCAATGGGGGCGGTGAAAAACTGTTTTTT